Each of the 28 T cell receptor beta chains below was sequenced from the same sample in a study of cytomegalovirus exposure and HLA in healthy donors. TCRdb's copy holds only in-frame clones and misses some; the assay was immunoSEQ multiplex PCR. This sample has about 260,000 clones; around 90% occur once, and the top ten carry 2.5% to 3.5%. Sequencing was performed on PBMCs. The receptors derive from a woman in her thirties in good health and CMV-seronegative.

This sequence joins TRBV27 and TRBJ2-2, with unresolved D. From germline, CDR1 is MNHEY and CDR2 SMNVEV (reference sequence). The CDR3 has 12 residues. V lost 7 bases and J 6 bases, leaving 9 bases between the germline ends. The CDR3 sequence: CASMVAAGELFF. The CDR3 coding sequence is TGTGCCAGCATGGTTGCGGCCGGGGAGCTGTTTTTT.

This CDR3 reads CASSVRTGGYNEQFF. The CDR3 bases are TGTGCCAGCTCCGTGAGGACAGGGGGCTACAATGAGCAGTTCTTC. The genes are TRBV7-2 and TRBJ2-1, with 10 bases fitting TRBD1. Germline loops: CDR1 SGHTA, CDR2 FQGNSA. CDR3 length equals 15 residues. Trimming removed 8 bases from V and 3 bases from J; junction bases left unmatched: 7.

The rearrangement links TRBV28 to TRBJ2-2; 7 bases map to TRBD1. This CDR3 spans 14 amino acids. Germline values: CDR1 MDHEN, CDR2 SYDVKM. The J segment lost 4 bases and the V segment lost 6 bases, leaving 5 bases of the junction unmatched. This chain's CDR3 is CASSLGQPTGELFF. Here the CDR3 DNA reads TGTGCCAGCAGCCTGGGACAGCCCACCGGGGAGCTGTTTTTT.

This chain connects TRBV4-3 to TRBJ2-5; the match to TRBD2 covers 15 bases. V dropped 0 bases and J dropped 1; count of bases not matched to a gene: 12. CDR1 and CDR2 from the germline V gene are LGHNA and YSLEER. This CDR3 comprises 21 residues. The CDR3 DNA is TGCGCCAGCAGCCAAGATTGGGTCCCAGGGGGACTAGCGGGGGGCCAAGAGACCCAGTACTTC. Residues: CASSQDWVPGGLAGGQETQYF.

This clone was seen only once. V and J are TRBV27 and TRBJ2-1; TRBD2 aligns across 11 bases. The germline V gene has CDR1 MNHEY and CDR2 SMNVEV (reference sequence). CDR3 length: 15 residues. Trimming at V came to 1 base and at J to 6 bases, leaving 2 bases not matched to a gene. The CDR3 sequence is CASSLLAGGGNEQFF. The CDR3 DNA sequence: TGTGCCAGCAGTTTATTAGCGGGAGGGGGCAATGAGCAGTTCTTC.

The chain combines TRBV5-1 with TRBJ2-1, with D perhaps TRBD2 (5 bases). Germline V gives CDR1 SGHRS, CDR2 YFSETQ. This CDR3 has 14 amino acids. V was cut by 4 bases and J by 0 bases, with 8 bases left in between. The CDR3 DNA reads TGCGCCAGCAGCAACGGGAACTCCTACAATGAGCAGTTCTTC. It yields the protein CASSNGNSYNEQFF.

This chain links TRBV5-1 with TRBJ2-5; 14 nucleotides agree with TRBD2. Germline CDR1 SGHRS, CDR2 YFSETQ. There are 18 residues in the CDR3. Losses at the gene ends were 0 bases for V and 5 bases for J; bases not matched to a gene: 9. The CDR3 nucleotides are TGCGCCAGCAGCTTGGCCGAGGGGACTAGCGGGAGTTTTGAGACCCAGTACTTC. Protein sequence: CASSLAEGTSGSFETQYF.

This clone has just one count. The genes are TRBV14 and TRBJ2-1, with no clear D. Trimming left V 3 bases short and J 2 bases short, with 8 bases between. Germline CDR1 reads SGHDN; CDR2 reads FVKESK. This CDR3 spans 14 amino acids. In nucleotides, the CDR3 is TGTGCCAGCAGCCATTCTGCAGCCTACAATGAGCAGTTCTTC. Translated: CASSHSAAYNEQFF.

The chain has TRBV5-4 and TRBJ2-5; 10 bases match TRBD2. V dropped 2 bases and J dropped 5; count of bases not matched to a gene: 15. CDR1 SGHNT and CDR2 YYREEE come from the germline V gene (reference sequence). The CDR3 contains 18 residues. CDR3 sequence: CASSLAGLAGEGTETQYF. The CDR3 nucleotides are TGTGCCAGCAGCTTAGCGGGTCTAGCGGGAGAGGGGACGGAGACCCAGTACTTC.

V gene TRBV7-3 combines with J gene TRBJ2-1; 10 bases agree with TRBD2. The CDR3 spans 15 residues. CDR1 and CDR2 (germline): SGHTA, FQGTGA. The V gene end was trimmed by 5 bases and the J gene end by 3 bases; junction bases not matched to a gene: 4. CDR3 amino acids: CASSPAGGGYNEQFF. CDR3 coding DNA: TGTGCCAGCAGCCCAGCGGGAGGGGGCTACAATGAGCAGTTCTTC.

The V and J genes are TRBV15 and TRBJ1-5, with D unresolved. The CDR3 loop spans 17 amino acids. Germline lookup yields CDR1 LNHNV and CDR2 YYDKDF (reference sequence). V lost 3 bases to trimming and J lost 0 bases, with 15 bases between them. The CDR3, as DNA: TGTGCCACCAGCAGGGAGAGGGCGGGATATAGCAATCAGCCCCAGCATTTT. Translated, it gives CATSRERAGYSNQPQHF.

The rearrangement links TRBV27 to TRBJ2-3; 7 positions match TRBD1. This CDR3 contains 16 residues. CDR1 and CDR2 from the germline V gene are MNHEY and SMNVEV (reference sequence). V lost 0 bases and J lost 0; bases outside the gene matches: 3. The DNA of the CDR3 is TGTGCCAGCAGTTTATCGAGGGGACAGAGCACAGATACGCAGTATTTT. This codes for CASSLSRGQSTDTQYF.

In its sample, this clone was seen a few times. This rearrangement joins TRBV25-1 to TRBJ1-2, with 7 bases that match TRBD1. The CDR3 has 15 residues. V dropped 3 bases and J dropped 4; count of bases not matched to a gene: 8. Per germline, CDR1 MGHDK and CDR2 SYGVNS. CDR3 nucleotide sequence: TGTGCCAGCAGTGATGGGACAGCCCCTAGCTATGGCTACACCTTC. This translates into CASSDGTAPSYGYTF.

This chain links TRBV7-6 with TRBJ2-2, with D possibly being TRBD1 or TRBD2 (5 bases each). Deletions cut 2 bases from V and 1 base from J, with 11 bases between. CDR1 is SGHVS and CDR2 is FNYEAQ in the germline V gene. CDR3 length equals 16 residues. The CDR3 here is CASSLSGPLNTGELFF. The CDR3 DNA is TGTGCCAGCAGCTTATCGGGACCCTTGAACACCGGGGAGCTGTTTTTT.

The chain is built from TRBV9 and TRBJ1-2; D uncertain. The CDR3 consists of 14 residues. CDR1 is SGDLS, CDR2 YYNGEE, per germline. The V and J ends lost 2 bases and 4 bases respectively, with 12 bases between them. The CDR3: CASSVESGSYGYTF. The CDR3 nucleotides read TGTGCCAGCAGCGTGGAATCCGGGAGCTATGGCTACACCTTC.

The CDR3 bases are TGTGCCAGCAGTTTAATCAAAGGAGGGGAGCTGTTTTTT. Encoded protein: CASSLIKGGELFF. This rearrangement joins TRBV27 to TRBJ2-2; D remains ambiguous. The CDR3 sequence is 13 residues long. The germline CDR1 and CDR2 sequences are MNHEY and SMNVEV (reference sequence). Trimming removed 2 bases from V and 8 bases from J, with 9 bases in between.

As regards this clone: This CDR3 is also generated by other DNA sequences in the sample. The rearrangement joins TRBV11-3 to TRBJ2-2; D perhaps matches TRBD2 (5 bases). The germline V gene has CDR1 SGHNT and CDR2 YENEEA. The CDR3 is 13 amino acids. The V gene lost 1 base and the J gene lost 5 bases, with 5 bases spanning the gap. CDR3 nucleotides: TGTGCCAGCAGCTTAGGAGGGACCGGGGAGCTGTTTTTT. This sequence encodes CASSLGGTGELFF.

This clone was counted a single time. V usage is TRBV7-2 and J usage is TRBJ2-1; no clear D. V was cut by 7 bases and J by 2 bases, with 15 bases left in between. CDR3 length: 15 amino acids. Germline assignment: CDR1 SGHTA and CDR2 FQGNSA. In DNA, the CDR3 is TGTGCCAGCACCCCCGGTAGGAGAGCCTACAATGAGCAGTTCTTC. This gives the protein CASTPGRRAYNEQFF.

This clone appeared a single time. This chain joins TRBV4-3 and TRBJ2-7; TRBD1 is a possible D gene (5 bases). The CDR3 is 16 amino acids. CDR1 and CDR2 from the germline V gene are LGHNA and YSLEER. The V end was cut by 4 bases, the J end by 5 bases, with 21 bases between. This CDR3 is CASSLPGPGIKNEQYF. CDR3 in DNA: TGCGCCAGCAGCCTCCCGGGTCCAGGGATAAAGAACGAGCAGTACTTC.

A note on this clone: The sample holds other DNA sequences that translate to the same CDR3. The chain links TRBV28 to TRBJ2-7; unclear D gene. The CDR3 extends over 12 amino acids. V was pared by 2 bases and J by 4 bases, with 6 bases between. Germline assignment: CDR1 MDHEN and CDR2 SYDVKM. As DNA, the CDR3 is TGTGCCAGCAGTTTAGGGGATTACGAGCAGTACTTC. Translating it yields CASSLGDYEQYF.

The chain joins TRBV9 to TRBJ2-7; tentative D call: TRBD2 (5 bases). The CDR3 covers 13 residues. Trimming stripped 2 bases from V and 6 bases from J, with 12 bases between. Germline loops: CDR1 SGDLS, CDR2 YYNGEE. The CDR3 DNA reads TGTGCCAGCAGCGTCCTAGCTCCATGCGAGCAGTACTTC. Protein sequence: CASSVLAPCEQYF.

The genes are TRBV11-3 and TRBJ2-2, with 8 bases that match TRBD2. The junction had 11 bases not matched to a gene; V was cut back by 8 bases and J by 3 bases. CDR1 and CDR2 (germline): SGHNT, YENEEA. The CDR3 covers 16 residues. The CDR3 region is CASALVAGGDTGELFF. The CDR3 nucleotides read TGTGCCAGCGCCCTAGTGGCGGGAGGCGACACCGGGGAGCTGTTTTTT. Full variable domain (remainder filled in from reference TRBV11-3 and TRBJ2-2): EAGVVQSPRYKIIEKKQPVAFWCNPISGHNTLYWYLQNLGQGPELLIRYENEEAVDDSQLPKDRFSAERLKGVDSTLKIQPAELGDSAVYLCASALVAGGDTGELFFGEGSRLTVL.

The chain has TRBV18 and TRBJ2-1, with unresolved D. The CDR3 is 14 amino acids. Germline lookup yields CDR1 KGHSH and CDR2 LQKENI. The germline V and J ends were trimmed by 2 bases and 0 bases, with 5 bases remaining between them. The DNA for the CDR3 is TGTGCCAGCTCACCAACACCCTCCTACAATGAGCAGTTCTTC. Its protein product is CASSPTPSYNEQFF.

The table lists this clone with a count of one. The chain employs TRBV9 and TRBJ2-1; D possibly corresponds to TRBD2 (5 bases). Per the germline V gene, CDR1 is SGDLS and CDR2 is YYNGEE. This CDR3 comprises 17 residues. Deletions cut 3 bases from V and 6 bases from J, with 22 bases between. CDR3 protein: CASSAPRGKGVFNEQFF. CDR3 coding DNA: TGTGCCAGCAGCGCCCCCCGAGGGAAGGGCGTGTTCAATGAGCAGTTCTTC.

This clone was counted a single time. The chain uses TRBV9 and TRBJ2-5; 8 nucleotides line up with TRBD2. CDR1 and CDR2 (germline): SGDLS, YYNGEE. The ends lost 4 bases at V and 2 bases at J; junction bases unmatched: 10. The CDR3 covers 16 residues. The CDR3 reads CASSPGGLAGQETQYF. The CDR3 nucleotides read TGTGCCAGCAGCCCGGGAGGACTAGCCGGTCAAGAGACCCAGTACTTC.

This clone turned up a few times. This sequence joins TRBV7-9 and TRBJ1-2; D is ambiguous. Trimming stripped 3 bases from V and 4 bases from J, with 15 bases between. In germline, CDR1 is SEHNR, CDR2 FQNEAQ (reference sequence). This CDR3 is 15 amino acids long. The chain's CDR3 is CASSFLKGFPYGYTF. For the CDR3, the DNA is TGTGCCAGCAGCTTCCTAAAGGGCTTTCCCTATGGCTACACCTTC.

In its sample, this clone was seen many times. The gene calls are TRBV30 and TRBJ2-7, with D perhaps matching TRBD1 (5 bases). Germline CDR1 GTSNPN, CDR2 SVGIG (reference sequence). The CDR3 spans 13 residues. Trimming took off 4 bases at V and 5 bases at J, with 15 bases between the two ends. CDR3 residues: CAWNRQGRNEQYF. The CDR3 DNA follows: TGTGCCTGGAATCGGCAGGGAAGAAACGAGCAGTACTTC.

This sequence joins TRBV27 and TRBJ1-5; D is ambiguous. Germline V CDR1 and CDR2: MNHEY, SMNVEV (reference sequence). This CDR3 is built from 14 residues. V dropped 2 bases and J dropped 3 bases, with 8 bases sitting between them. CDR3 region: CASSLNTLNQPQHF. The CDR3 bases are TGTGCCAGCAGTTTAAACACGCTCAATCAGCCCCAGCATTTT.